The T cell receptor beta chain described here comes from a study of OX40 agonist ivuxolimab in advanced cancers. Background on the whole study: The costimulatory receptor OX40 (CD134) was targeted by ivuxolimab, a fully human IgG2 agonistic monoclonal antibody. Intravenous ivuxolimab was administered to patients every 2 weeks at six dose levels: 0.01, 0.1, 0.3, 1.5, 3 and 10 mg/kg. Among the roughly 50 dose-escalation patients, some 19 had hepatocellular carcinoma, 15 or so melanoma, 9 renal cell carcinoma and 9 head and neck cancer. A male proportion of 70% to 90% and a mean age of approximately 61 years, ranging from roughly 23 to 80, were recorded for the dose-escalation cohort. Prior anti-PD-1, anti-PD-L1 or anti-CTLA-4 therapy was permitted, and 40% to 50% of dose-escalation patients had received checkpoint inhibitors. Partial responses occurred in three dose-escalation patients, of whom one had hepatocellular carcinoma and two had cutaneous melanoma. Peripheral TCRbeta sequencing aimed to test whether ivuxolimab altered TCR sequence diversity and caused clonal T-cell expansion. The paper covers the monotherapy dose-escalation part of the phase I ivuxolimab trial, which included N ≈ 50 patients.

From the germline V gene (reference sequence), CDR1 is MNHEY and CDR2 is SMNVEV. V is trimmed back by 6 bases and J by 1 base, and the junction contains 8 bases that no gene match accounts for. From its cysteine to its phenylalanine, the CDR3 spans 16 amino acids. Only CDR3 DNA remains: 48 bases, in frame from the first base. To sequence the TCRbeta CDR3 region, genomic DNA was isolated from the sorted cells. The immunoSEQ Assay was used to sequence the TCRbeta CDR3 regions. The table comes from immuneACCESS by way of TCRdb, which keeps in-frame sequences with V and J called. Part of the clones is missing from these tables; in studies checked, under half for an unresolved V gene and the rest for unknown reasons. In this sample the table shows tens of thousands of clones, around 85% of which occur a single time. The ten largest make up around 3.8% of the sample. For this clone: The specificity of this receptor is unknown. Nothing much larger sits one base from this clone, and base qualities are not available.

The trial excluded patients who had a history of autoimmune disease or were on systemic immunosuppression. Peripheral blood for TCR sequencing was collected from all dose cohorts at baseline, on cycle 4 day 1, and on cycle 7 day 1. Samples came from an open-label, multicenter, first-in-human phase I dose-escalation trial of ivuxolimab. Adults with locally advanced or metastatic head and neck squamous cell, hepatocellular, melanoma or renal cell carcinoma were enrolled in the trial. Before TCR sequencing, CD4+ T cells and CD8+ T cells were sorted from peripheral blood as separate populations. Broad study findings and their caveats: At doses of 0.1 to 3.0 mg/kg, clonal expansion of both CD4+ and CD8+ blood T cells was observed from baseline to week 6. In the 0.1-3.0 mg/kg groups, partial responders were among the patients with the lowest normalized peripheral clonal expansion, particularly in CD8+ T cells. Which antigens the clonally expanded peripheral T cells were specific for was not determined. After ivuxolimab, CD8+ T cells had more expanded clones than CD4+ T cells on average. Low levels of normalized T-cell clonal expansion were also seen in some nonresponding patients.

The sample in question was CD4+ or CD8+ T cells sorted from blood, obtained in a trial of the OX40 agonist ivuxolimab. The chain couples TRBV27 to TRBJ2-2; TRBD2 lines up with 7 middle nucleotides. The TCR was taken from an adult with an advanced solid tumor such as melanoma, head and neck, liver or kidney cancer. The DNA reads TGTGCCAGCAGGCCCATGGGCGGGAGGAACACCGGGGAGCTGTTTTTT. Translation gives CASRPMGGRNTGELFF.